This T cell receptor (beta chain) is from a study of T cells in Graves' hyperthyroidism and ophthalmopathy. Study at large: Peripheral blood was collected at initial diagnosis, before any treatment.

Stable disease denoted Graves' hyperthyroidism without ophthalmopathy progression within 18 months. Used for diagnoses were clinical symptoms, serum thyroxine and TRAb, thyroid ultrasound and orbital computed tomography. The PBMCs were sourced from fresh peripheral blood (approximately 10 ml). V was clipped by 0 bases and J by 3 bases, with 15 bases between them. CDR1 and CDR2 from the germline V gene are DFQATT and SNEGSKA (reference sequence). The CDR3 consists of 17 residues. What was amplified from RNA transcripts were TCR beta CDR3 regions. The HTBI primer set served for first-round RT-PCR of the TCR CDR3. Via MiXCR, TCRdb re-called the multiplex PCR reads, giving one row per CDR3 protein. The sample gives roughly 700,000 distinct CDR3 sequences, 30% to 40% of which show up once; around 29% is in the top ten.

The sequenced material came from blood. The origin of this receptor is a woman in her 40s with Graves' hyperthyroidism. The chain is built from TRBV20-1 and TRBJ1-6, with D perhaps TRBD1 (6 bases). CDR3 in DNA: TGCAGTGCTAGAGATCCCCAGGGGCGAGGCTATAATTCACCCCTCCACTTT. Its translation: CSARDPQGRGYNSPLHF.